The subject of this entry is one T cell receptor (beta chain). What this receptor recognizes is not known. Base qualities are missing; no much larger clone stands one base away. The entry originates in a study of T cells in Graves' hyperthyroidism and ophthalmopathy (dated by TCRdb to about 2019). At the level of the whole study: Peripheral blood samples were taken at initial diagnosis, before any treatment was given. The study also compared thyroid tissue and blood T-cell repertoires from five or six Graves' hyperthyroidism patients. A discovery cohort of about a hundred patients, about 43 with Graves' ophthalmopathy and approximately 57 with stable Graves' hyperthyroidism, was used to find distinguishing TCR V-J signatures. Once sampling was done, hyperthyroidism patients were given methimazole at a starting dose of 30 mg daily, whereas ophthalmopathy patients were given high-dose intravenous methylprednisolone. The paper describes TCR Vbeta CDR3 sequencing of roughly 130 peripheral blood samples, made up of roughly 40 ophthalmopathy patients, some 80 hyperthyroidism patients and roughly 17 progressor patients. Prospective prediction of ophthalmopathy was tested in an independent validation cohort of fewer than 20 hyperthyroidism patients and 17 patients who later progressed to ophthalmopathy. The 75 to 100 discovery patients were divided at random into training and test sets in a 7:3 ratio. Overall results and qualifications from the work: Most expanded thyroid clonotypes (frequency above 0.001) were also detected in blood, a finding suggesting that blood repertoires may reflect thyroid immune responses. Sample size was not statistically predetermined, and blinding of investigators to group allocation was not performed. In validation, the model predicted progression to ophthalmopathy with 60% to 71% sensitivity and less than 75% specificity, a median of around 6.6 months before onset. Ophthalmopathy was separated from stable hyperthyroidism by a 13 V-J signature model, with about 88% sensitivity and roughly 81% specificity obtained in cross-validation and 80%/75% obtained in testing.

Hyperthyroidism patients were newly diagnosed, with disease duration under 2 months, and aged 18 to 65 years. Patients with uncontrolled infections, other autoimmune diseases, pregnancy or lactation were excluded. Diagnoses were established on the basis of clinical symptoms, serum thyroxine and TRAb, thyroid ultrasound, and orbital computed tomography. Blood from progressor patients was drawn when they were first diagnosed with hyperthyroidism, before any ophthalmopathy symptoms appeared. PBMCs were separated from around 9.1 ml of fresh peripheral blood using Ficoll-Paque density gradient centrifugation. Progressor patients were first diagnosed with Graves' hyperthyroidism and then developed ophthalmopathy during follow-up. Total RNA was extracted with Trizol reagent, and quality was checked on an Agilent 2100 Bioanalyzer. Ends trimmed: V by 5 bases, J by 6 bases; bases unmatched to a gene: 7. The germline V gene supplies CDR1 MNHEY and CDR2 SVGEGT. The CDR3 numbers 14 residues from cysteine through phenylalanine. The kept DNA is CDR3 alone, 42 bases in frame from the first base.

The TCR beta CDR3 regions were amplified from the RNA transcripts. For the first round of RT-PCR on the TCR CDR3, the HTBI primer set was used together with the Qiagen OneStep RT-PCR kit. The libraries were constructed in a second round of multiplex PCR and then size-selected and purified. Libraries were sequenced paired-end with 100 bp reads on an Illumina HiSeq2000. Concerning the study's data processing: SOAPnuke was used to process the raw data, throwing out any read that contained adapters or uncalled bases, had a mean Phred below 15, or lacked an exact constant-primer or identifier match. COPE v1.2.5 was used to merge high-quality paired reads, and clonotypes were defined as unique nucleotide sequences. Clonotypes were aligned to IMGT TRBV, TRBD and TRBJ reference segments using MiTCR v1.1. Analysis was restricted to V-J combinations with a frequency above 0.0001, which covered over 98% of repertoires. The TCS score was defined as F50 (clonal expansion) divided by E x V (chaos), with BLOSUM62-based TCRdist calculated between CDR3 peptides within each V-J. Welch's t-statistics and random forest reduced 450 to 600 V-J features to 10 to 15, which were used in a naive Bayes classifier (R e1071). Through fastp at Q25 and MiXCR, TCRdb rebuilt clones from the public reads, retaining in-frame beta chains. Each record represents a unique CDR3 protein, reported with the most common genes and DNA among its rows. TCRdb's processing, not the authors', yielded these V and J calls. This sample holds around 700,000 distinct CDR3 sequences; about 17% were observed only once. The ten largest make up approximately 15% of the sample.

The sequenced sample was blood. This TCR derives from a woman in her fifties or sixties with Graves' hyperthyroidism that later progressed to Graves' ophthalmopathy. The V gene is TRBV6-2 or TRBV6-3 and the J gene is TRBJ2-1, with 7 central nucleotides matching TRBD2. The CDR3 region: CASSGGTTINEQFF. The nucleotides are TGTGCCAGCAGTGGAGGGACTACCATCAATGAGCAGTTCTTC.